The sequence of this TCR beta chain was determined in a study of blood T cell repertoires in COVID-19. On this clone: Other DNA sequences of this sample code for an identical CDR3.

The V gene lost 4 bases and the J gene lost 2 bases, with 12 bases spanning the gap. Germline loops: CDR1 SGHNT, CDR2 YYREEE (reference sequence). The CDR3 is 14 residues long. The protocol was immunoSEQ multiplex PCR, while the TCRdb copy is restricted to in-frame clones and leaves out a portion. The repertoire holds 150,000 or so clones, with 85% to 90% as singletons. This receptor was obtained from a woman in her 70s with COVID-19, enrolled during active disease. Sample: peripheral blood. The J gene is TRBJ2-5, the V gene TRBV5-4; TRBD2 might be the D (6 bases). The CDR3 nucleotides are TGTGCCAGCAGCCCCGGCGGGACTCAAGAGACCCAGTACTTC. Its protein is CASSPGGTQETQYF.